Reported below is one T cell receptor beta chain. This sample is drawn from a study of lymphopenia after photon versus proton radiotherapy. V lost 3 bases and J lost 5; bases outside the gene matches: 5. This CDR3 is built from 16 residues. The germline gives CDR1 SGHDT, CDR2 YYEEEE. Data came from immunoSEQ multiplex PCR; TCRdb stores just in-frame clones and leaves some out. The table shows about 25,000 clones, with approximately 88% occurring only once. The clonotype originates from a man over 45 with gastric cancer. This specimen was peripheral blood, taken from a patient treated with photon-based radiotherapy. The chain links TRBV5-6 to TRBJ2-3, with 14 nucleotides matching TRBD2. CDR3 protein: CASSWGLAGVQDTQYF. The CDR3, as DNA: TGTGCCAGCAGCTGGGGACTAGCGGGGGTACAAGATACGCAGTATTTT.